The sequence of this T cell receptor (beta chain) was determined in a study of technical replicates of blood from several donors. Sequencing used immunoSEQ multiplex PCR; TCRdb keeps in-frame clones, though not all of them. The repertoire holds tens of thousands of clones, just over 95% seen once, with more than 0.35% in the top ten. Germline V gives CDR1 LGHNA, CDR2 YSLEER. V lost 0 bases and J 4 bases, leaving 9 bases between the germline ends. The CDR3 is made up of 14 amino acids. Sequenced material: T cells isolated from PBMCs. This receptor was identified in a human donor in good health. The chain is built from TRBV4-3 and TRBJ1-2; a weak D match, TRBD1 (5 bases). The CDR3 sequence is CASSQEMTVYGYTF. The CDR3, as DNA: TGCGCCAGCAGCCAAGAGATGACAGTCTATGGCTACACCTTC.